Below, 14 T cell receptor beta chains from the same sample are listed, as sequenced in a study of shared clonotypes between healthy human individuals. Sequencing was performed with immunoSEQ multiplex PCR; in TCRdb, only in-frame clones are kept and a portion is missing. The repertoire has nearly 2 million clones, just under 95% of them found once; the top ten carry roughly 1%. Cells designated naive CD8 were CD45RO-negative and were positively selected for CCR7, with terminally differentiated effector memory CD45RA+ cells excluded. The sequencing input was naive CD8+ T cells sorted from blood. Every receptor here comes from a man in his late teens or twenties in good health.

V is TRBV19 and J is TRBJ2-1, with 11 positions matching TRBD1. V was clipped by 9 bases and J by 7 bases; unmatched bases: 5. CDR1 and CDR2 from the germline V gene are LNHDA and SQIVND (reference sequence). This CDR3 has 13 amino acids. The CDR3 DNA is TGTGCCAGCGGGACAGGGGGTGAAAATGAGCAGTTCTTC. This translates into CASGTGGENEQFF.

The DNA of the CDR3 is TGTGCCAGCAGCCTCTTACAGGGCGACACCATATATTTT. It yields the protein CASSLLQGDTIYF. The genes are TRBV14 and TRBJ1-3, with D perhaps matching TRBD1 (6 bases). Trimming pared 4 bases from V and 8 bases from J, leaving 12 bases between. The CDR3 runs 13 residues. Germline loops: CDR1 SGHDN, CDR2 FVKESK.

This sequence joins TRBV27 and TRBJ2-3; no reliable D call. Trimming took 6 bases from V and 6 from J, leaving 16 bases between them. Germline values: CDR1 MNHEY, CDR2 SMNVEV (reference sequence). The CDR3 spans 14 residues. For the CDR3, the DNA is TGTGCCAGCAGGCCTCTAGGATCGGCCGATACGCAGTATTTT. Translating gives CASRPLGSADTQYF.

The chain is built from TRBV28 and TRBJ2-7, with TRBD1 matching over 7 bases. Trimming at V came to 10 bases and at J to 2 bases, leaving 8 bases not matched to a gene. The germline CDR1 and CDR2 sequences are MDHEN and SYDVKM. The CDR3 length is 13 residues. In DNA form, the CDR3 reads TGTGCCACCACTGAACAGGGGACCTACGAGCAGTACTTC. Translated, it gives CATTEQGTYEQYF.

This chain joins TRBV4-3 and TRBJ2-7; TRBD2 agrees at 7 bases. The CDR3 spans 16 residues. Germline trimming cut 0 bases from V and 2 bases from J; bases unmatched to any gene: 7. Germline V CDR1 and CDR2: LGHNA, YSLEER. The CDR3 here is CASSQDWTSSPYEQYF. CDR3 nucleotide sequence: TGCGCCAGCAGCCAAGATTGGACTAGTTCACCCTACGAGCAGTACTTC.

CDR3 in DNA: TGTGCCAGCAGCGGGGGACTAGCGACCTACAATGAGCAGTTCTTC. Translated, it gives CASSGGLATYNEQFF. V and J are TRBV9 and TRBJ2-1; 10 bases match TRBD2. Looked up from germline, CDR1 is SGDLS and CDR2 is YYNGEE. This CDR3 has 15 residues. V lost 3 bases and J lost 2; bases outside the gene matches: 2.

The CDR3 nucleotides are TGTGCCAGTAGTATAAACGGTATCTTGGACGAGCAGTACTTC. Residues: CASSINGILDEQYF. The rearrangement joins TRBV19 to TRBJ2-7; no clear D gene. The CDR3 has 14 amino acids. Between the trimmed V and J ends, which lost 2 bases and 5 bases, there was a span of 13 bases. The V gene's germline CDR1 is LNHDA and CDR2 SQIVND (reference sequence).

The sample holds one count of this clone. This CDR3 is CASSYPGEGAWQPQHF. As DNA, the CDR3 is TGTGCCAGCAGCTACCCCGGGGAGGGGGCTTGGCAGCCCCAGCATTTT. The rearrangement joins TRBV28 to TRBJ1-5; 7 bases agree with TRBD1. The CDR3 loop spans 16 amino acids. V trimming: 6 bases; J trimming: 7 bases; junction bases outside the gene matches: 15. In germline, CDR1 is MDHEN, CDR2 SYDVKM. Full variable domain (remainder filled in from reference TRBV28 and TRBJ1-5): DVKVTQSSRYLVKRTGEKVFLECVQDMDHENMFWYRQDPGLGLRLIYFSYDVKMKEKGDIPEGYSVSREKKERFSLILESASTNQTSMYLCASSYPGEGAWQPQHFGDGTRLSIL.

The chain links TRBV28 to TRBJ2-7; maybe TRBD2 (5 bases). Germline-derived CDR1 and CDR2 are MDHEN and SYDVKM. V lost 6 bases, J lost 3 bases, and 15 bases lay in between. The CDR3 covers 14 residues. The CDR3 nucleotides read TGTGCCAGCAGCCCACGGGGAGACGACTACGAGCAGTACTTC. Translating it yields CASSPRGDDYEQYF.

This chain uses TRBV28 with TRBJ2-5; 7 positions agree with TRBD1. Trimming cost V 5 bases and J 3 bases; bases outside gene matches: 9. CDR1 is MDHEN, CDR2 SYDVKM, per germline. The CDR3 is 15 amino acids. CDR3 sequence reads: CASSTGELTKETQYF. The DNA for the CDR3 is TGTGCCAGCAGTACAGGGGAGTTGACTAAAGAGACCCAGTACTTC.

J is TRBJ2-1 and V is TRBV5-1; the match to TRBD2 covers 8 bases. The CDR3 is 13 residues long. Germline trimming cut 3 bases from V and 6 bases from J; bases unmatched to any gene: 2. Germline CDR1 is SGHRS and CDR2 is YFSETQ. The CDR3 region is CASSSGTSNEQFF. The CDR3 region has the DNA TGCGCCAGCAGCTCCGGGACTAGCAATGAGCAGTTCTTC.

The chain links TRBV11-2 to TRBJ2-3, with 7 bases matching TRBD1. Germline assignment: CDR1 SGHAT and CDR2 FQNNGV. The CDR3 runs to 15 residues. Trimming cost V 4 bases and J 1 base; bases outside gene matches: 5. CDR3 residues: CASSSETGRTDTQYF. In nucleotides, the CDR3 is TGTGCCAGCAGCTCGGAGACAGGGCGCACAGATACGCAGTATTTT. Full variable domain (missing parts from reference TRBV11-2 and TRBJ2-3): EAGVAQSPRYKIIEKRQSVAFWCNPISGHATLYWYQQILGQGPKLLIQFQNNGVVDDSQLPKDRFSAERLKGVDSTLKIQPAKLEDSAVYLCASSSETGRTDTQYFGPGTRLTVL.

This sequence joins TRBV10-2 and TRBJ1-2; D is ambiguous. The CDR3 loop spans 13 amino acids. CDR1 and CDR2 from the germline V gene are WSHSY and SAAADI. V was trimmed by 2 bases and J by 8 bases, leaving 12 bases between them. DNA for the CDR3: TGCGCCAGCAGTGAGCTCACGCTGGGGGGCTACACCTTC. Protein product: CASSELTLGGYTF.

This chain connects TRBV2 to TRBJ2-5, with TRBD2 matching 7 bases. The junction had 8 bases not matched to a gene; V was cut back by 2 bases and J by 2 bases. The CDR3 totals 16 residues. Per germline, CDR1 SNHLY and CDR2 FYNNEI. The CDR3 here is CASSEPGGGLQETQYF. The CDR3 bases are TGTGCCAGCAGTGAACCGGGCGGGGGACTACAAGAGACCCAGTACTTC.